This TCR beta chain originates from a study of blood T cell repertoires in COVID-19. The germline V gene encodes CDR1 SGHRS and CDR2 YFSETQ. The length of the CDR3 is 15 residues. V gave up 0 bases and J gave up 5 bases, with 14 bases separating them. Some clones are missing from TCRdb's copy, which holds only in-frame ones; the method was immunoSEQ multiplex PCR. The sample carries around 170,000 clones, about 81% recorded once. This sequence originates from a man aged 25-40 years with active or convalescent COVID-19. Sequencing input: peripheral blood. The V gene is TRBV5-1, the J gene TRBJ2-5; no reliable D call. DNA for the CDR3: TGCGCCAGCAGCTTGGAGTATGGTCGGTCGGAGACCCAGTACTTC. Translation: CASSLEYGRSETQYF.